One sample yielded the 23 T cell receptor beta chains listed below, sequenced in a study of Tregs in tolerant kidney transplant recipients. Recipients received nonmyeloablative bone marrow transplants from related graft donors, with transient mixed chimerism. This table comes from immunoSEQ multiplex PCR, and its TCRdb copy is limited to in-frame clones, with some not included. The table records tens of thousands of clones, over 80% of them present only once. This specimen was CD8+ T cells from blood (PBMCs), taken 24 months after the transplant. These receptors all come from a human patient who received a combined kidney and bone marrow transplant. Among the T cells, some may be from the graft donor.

DNA of the CDR3: TGTGCCAGCAGTGACTTTGACTCCCTGGATACGCAGTATTTT. It specifies CASSDFDSLDTQYF. The gene calls are TRBV25-1 and TRBJ2-3; no firm D call. The CDR3 has 14 residues. Germline V lookup: CDR1 MGHDK, CDR2 SYGVNS. V dropped 3 bases and J dropped 6 bases, with 13 bases sitting between them.

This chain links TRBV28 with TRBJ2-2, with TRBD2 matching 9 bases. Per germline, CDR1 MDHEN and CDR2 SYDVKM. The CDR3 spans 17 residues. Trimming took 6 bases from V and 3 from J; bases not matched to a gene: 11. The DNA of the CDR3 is TGTGCCAGCAGCCTAACAATGGGACTAGCTGACACCGGGGAGCTGTTTTTT. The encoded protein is CASSLTMGLADTGELFF.

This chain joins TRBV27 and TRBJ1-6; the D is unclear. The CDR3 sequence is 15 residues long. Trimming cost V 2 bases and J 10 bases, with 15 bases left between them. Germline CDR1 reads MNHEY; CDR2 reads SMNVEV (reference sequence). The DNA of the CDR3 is TGTGCCAGCAGTTTACTTAGCGGGGAGAGGTCACCCCTCCACTTT. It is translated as CASSLLSGERSPLHF.

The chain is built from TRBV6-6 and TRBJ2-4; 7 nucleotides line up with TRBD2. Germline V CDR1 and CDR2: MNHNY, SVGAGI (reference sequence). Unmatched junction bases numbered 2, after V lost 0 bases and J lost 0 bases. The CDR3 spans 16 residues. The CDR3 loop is CASSYSGGLAKNIQYF. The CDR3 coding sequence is TGTGCCAGCAGTTACTCGGGAGGGCTAGCCAAAAACATTCAGTACTTC.

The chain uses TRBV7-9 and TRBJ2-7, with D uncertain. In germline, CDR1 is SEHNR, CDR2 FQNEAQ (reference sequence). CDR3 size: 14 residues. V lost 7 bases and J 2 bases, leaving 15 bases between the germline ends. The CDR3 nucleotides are TGTGCCAGCACCCCGGTCGCGGCTCCCTACGAGCAGTACTTC. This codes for CASTPVAAPYEQYF.

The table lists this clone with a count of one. CDR3 sequence: CASSPTYLDSRQYF. CDR3 sequence (DNA): TGTGCCAGCAGCCCCACGTACCTCGACAGCAGACAGTACTTC. The V call is TRBV7-9, the J call TRBJ2-5; D is possibly TRBD1 (5 bases). The CDR3 consists of 14 residues. Trimming pared 5 bases from V and 11 bases from J, leaving 21 bases between. Germline V lookup: CDR1 SEHNR, CDR2 FQNEAQ (reference sequence).

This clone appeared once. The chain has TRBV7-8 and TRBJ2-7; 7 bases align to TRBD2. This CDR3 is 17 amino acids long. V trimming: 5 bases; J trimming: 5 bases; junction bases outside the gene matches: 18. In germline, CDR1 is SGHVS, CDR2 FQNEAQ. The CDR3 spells CASSPSLATSSFDEQYF. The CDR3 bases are TGTGCCAGCAGCCCGTCACTAGCGACAAGCTCATTTGACGAGCAGTACTTC.

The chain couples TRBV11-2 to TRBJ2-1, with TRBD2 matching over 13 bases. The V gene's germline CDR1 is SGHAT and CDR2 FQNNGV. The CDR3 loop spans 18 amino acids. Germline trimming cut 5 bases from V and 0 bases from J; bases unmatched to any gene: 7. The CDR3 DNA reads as TGTGCCAGCAGCAGACTAGCGGGAGGCCCAAGCTCCTACAATGAGCAGTTCTTC. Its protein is CASSRLAGGPSSYNEQFF. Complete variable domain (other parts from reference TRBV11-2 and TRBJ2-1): EAGVAQSPRYKIIEKRQSVAFWCNPISGHATLYWYQQILGQGPKLLIQFQNNGVVDDSQLPKDRFSAERLKGVDSTLKIQPAKLEDSAVYLCASSRLAGGPSSYNEQFFGPGTRLTVL.

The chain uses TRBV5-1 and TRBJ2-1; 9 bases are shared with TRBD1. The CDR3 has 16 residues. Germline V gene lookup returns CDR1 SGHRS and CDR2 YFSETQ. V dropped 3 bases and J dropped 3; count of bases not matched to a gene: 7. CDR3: CASSSEQGAHYNEQFF. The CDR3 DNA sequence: TGCGCCAGCAGCTCGGAACAGGGGGCGCACTACAATGAGCAGTTCTTC.

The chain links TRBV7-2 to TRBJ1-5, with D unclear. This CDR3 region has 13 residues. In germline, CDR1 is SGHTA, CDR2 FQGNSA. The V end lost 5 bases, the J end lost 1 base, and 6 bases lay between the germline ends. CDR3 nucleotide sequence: TGTGCCAGCAGCCCGTTAAGCAATCAGCCCCAGCATTTT. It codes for CASSPLSNQPQHF.

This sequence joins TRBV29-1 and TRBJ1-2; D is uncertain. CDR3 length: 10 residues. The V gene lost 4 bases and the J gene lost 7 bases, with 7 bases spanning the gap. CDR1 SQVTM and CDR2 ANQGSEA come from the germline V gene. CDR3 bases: TGCAGCGTTGGAGGGAGTGGCTACACCTTC. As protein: CSVGGSGYTF.

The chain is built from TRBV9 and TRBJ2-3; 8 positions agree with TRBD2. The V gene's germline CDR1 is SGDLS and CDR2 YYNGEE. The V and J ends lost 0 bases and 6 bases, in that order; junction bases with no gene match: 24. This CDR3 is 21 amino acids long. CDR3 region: CASSVEPLRGGALTPVDTQYF. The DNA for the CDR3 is TGTGCCAGCAGCGTAGAACCCCTCCGGGGGGGGGCCCTCACCCCCGTGGATACGCAGTATTTT.

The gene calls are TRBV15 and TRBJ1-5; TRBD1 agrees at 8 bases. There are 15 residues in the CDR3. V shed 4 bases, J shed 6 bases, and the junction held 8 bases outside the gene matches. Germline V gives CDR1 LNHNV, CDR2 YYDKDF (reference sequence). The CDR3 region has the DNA TGTGCCACCAGCAATGAAGACAGGGGTCGTCAGCCCCAGCATTTT. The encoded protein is CATSNEDRGRQPQHF.

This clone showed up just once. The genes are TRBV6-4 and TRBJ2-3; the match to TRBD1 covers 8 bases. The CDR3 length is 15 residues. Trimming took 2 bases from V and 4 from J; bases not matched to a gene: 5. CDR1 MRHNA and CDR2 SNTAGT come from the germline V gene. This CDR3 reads CASSDGTGGADTQYF. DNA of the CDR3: TGTGCCAGCAGTGACGGGACAGGAGGGGCAGATACGCAGTATTTT.

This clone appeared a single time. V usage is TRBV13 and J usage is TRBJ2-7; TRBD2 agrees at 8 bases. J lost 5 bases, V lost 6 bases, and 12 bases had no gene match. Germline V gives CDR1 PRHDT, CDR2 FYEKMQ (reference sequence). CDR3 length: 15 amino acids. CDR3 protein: CASSYGTGRGDEQYF. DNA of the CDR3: TGTGCCAGCAGTTATGGGACTGGGCGGGGGGACGAGCAGTACTTC. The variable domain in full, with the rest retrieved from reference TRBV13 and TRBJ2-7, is AAGVIQSPRHLIKEKRETATLKCYPIPRHDTVYWYQQGPGQDPQFLISFYEKMQSDKGSIPDRFSAQQFSDYHSELNMSSLELGDSALYFCASSYGTGRGDEQYFGPGTRLTVT.

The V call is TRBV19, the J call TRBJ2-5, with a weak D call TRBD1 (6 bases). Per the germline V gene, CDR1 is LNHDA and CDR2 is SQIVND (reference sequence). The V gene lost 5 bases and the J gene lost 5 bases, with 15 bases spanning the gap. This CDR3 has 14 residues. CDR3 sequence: CASSPGTGMETQYF. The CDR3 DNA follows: TGTGCCAGTAGTCCCGGAACAGGGATGGAGACCCAGTACTTC.

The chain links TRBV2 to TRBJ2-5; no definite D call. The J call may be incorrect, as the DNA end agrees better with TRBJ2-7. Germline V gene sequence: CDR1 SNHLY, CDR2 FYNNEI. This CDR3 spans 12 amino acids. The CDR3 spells CASSATPIEQYF. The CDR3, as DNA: TGTGCCAGCAGCGCCACCCCCATCGAGCAGTACTTC.

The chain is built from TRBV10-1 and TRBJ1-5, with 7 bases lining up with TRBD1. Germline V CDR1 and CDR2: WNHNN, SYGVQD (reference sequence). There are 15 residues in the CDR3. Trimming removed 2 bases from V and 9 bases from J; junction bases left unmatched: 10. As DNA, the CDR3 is TGCGCCAGCAGTGAGCCGTGGACAGGTGATAGGCCCCAGCATTTT. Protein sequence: CASSEPWTGDRPQHF.

The CDR3 DNA follows: TGTGCCAGCAGCTACCTAGGGAGCTATGGCTACACCTTC. It encodes CASSYLGSYGYTF. This chain connects TRBV7-2 to TRBJ1-2; D remains ambiguous. The CDR3 runs to 13 residues. The germline V gene encodes CDR1 SGHTA and CDR2 FQGNSA. V was clipped by 4 bases and J by 4 bases, with 10 bases between them.

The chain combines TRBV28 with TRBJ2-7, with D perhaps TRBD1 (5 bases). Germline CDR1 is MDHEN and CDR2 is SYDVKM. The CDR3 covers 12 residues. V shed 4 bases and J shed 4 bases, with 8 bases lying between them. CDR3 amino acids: CASSSTGYEQYF. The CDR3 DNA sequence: TGTGCCAGCAGTTCCACAGGATACGAGCAGTACTTC. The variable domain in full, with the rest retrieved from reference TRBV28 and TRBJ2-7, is DVKVTQSSRYLVKRTGEKVFLECVQDMDHENMFWYRQDPGLGLRLIYFSYDVKMKEKGDIPEGYSVSREKKERFSLILESASTNQTSMYLCASSSTGYEQYFGPGTRLTVT.

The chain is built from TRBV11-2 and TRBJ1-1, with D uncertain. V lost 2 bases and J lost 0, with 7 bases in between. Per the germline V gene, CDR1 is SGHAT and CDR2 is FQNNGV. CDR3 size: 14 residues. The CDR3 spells CASSLFRLNTEAFF. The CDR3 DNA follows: TGTGCCAGCAGCTTATTCCGGTTGAACACTGAAGCTTTCTTT. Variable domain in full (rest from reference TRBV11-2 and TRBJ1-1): EAGVAQSPRYKIIEKRQSVAFWCNPISGHATLYWYQQILGQGPKLLIQFQNNGVVDDSQLPKDRFSAERLKGVDSTLKIQPAKLEDSAVYLCASSLFRLNTEAFFGQGTRLTVV.

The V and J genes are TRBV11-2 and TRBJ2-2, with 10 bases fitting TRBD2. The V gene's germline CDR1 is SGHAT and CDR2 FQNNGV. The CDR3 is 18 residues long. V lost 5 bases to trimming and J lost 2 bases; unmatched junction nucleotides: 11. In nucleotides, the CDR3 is TGTGCCAGCAGCGGCGCTAGCGGGAGTTTAGGAAACACCGGGGAGCTGTTTTTT. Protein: CASSGASGSLGNTGELFF.

In DNA, the CDR3 is TGTGCCAGCACCGGAGAAACAGGGTACCATGGCTACACCTTC. Amino acid sequence: CASTGETGYHGYTF. The J gene is TRBJ1-2, the V gene TRBV9, with TRBD1 as a possible D gene (6 bases). The germline V gene encodes CDR1 SGDLS and CDR2 YYNGEE. V lost 6 bases and J 6 bases, leaving 18 bases between the germline ends. The CDR3 has 14 residues.